The clone carrying this TCR beta chain is a singleton in its sample. What it recognizes is unknown. These data are taken from a study of T cells in localized non-small cell lung cancer. The study's findings and limits: Blood T cell density predicted longer survival; adjacent-lung clonality, shorter. Because only a single region of the tumor was sequenced, heterogeneity remains possible.

The protocol was immunoSEQ multiplex PCR, while the TCRdb copy is restricted to in-frame clones and leaves out a portion. Of approximately 11,000 clones in the sample, 29% were seen once. The CDR3 runs to 14 residues. Germline V gives CDR1 LNHDA, CDR2 SQIVND (reference sequence). The trim removed 3 bases at V and 2 bases at J, leaving 2 bases unmatched. Sequencing was performed on lung tumor tissue, taken before any cancer treatment. This TCR came from a man aged 40-75 years with stage I lung adenocarcinoma. The chain couples TRBV19 to TRBJ2-3, with TRBD2 matching 7 bases. CDR3 coding DNA: TGTGCCAGTAGTATCCGACTAGCCACAGATACGCAGTATTTT. It specifies CASSIRLATDTQYF.